This T cell receptor beta chain was recorded in a study of Graves' ophthalmopathy and Graves' hyperthyroidism (dated by TCRdb to between 2017 and 2018). About the full investigation: Peripheral blood samples were taken at the time of initial diagnosis, before any treatment was given. The study used signatures of the TCR beta repertoire to tell Graves' ophthalmopathy apart from Graves' hyperthyroidism and to predict which patients would progress to ophthalmopathy. In total, some 140 blood samples were TCR-sequenced: under 45 ophthalmopathy, under 85 hyperthyroidism and some 17 hyperthyroidism-to-ophthalmopathy patients. To explore V-J signatures distinguishing ophthalmopathy from hyperthyroidism, a discovery set of approximately 100 patients (fewer than 45 ophthalmopathy, some 57 stable hyperthyroidism) was enrolled. An independent validation cohort comprised around 20 hyperthyroidism patients and over 15 patients who later progressed from hyperthyroidism to ophthalmopathy. In roughly six hyperthyroidism patients, the T-cell repertoire of thyroid tissue was compared with the T-cell repertoire of blood. Following sample collection, hyperthyroidism patients were given methimazole at a starting dose of 30 mg daily, and ophthalmopathy patients were given high-dose intravenous methylprednisolone. The 75 to 100 discovery patients were divided at random into training and test sets in a 7:3 ratio. Study-wide conclusions, independent of this receptor: Most of the expanded thyroid clonotypes with a frequency above 0.001 were also detected in blood, and it was suggested that the thyroid immune response may be reflected by blood repertoires. In validation, the model predicted ophthalmopathy progression with about 71% sensitivity and around 72% specificity; around twelve predicted patients were CT-confirmed with GO in a median of approximately six months. No statistical method was used to set the sample size in advance, and the investigators knew which group each participant was assigned to. The 13-signature model separated ophthalmopathy from stable hyperthyroidism with roughly 90% sensitivity and around 81% specificity in cross-validation, and 80%/75% in the test set.

This clonotype occurred many times. The antigen it binds to is not known. Per-base qualities were not stored, and no clone one base away is much larger. CDR1 SGHDN and CDR2 FVKESK are derived from the germline V gene. The CDR3 sequence holds 18 residues, the cysteine and phenylalanine included. The CDR3 DNA has 54 bases and is translated from base 1. V has 4 bases trimmed and J has 4 bases trimmed; junction bases matching no gene number 10. The ophthalmopathy patients had moderately to severely active disease, with a Clinical Activity Score of 3 or higher, a NOSPECS grade of 4 or higher, and a disease duration of less than 3 months. Patients with other autoimmune diseases, uncontrolled infections, pregnancy or lactation were excluded from the study. Clinical symptoms, serum thyroxine, TRAb, thyroid ultrasound and orbital computed tomography formed the basis of the diagnosis. Using Ficoll-Paque density gradient centrifugation, PBMCs were isolated from about 9.4 ml of fresh peripheral blood. Total RNA was extracted using Trizol reagent, and RNA quality was checked on an Agilent 2100 Bioanalyzer.

TCR beta CDR3 regions were amplified from RNA transcripts for repertoire sequencing. The first round was an RT-PCR using HTBI primers with the Qiagen OneStep RT-PCR kit, and this first round was followed by a second-round multiplex PCR, then size selection and purification. The libraries underwent paired-end sequencing with 100 bp reads on an Illumina HiSeq2000. On the authors' methods: SOAPnuke was used to process the reads, throwing out any read that had adapters, had uncalled bases, had a mean Phred below 15, or lacked an exact constant-primer or identifier match. COPE v1.2.5 was used to merge high-quality paired reads. Unique nucleotide sequences were defined as clonotypes and aligned to IMGT TRB V, D and J references using MiTCR v1.1. Only V-J combinations with frequency above 0.0001 were analysed, covering about 99% of repertoires. A TCR clonal expansion and chaos score per V-J combination was defined as the ratio of F50 clonal expansion to chaos observed in the TCRdist matrix. Welch's t-statistics and random forest were used to narrow the features down to 10 to 15 V-J combinations, which were then fed into a naive Bayes classifier. Thyroid-blood repertoire similarity was quantified with the Morisita-Horn index. The public reads were run again by TCRdb, first through fastp at Q25 and then through MiXCR, and only productive beta chains were kept. Under each unique CDR3 protein, matching rows form one entry showing the most common genes and DNA. In this record, the V and J calls reflect TCRdb's handling and not the investigators' own analysis. A total of 200,000 to 250,000 distinct CDR3 sequences appear in this sample, roughly 29% of them only once. The ten biggest clones cover over 7.5% of the sample.

The sequence derives from a man aged 45 to 65 with Graves' ophthalmopathy. Donor details come from another sample of the same person, matched by shared clones. Input material: peripheral blood. The rearranged segments are TRBV14 and TRBJ2-5; 15 central nucleotides agree with TRBD2. The DNA sequence is TGTGCCAGCAGCCTCCGGACTAGCGGGAGGGCCTTTGGAGAGACCCAGTACTTC. Translated, this gives CASSLRTSGRAFGETQYF.